Each of the 17 T cell receptor beta chains below was sequenced from the same sample in a study of cytomegalovirus exposure and HLA in healthy donors. A multiplex PCR was run with 60 Vbeta primers and 13 Jbeta primers. Clones were read by immunoSEQ multiplex PCR, and TCRdb kept only the in-frame ones, dropping some. The profile shows 150,000 to 200,000 clones, around 79% of them singletons. The source material was PBMCs. The receptors come from a man aged 35-49 years in good health and CMV-seropositive.

V gene TRBV5-8 combines with J gene TRBJ2-7; 7 bases fit TRBD2. Germline V lookup: CDR1 SGHTS, CDR2 YDEGEE. J was trimmed by 12 bases and V by 4 bases; bases with no gene match: 13. The length of the CDR3 is 13 residues. This CDR3 reads CASSAEPPGLMYF. The CDR3 region has the DNA TGTGCCAGCAGCGCAGAACCCCCGGGACTAATGTACTTC.

This chain uses TRBV27 with TRBJ1-2; TRBD1 agrees at 8 bases. J gave up 8 bases and V 6 bases, and 14 bases lay outside the gene matches. The CDR3 has 15 amino acids. CDR1 is MNHEY, CDR2 SMNVEV, per germline (reference sequence). CDR3: CASRSTRTGRRGYTF. The CDR3 DNA sequence: TGTGCCAGCAGATCAACCAGGACAGGGCGAAGGGGCTACACCTTC.

The V and J genes are TRBV11-2 and TRBJ1-5, with 7 bases that match TRBD1. Per germline, CDR1 SGHAT and CDR2 FQNNGV. Trimming at V came to 1 base and at J to 6 bases, leaving 6 bases not matched to a gene. There are 15 residues in the CDR3. The CDR3 sequence: CASSLGDREGQPQHF. The CDR3, as DNA: TGTGCCAGCAGCTTAGGCGACAGGGAAGGTCAGCCCCAGCATTTT.

This clone was counted between two and nine times. The V call is TRBV7-2, the J call TRBJ2-5; possible D gene TRBD2, 5 bases. The germline CDR1 and CDR2 sequences are SGHTA and FQGNSA. The CDR3 length is 17 residues. V shed 2 bases and J shed 4 bases, with 20 bases lying between them. CDR3: CASSLYGLAAAGETQYF. Written as DNA, the CDR3 is TGTGCCAGCAGCTTATACGGCCTCGCGGCGGCGGGAGAGACCCAGTACTTC.

V and J are TRBV30 and TRBJ2-2; D is possibly TRBD1 (7 bases). The V end lost 6 bases, the J end lost 1 base, and 12 bases lay between the germline ends. The CDR3 is 14 amino acids. Germline values: CDR1 GTSNPN, CDR2 SVGIG (reference sequence). The CDR3 here is CACHQGGNTGELFF. Here the CDR3 DNA reads TGTGCCTGCCACCAGGGGGGGAACACCGGGGAGCTGTTTTTT. The full variable domain, in which reference TRBV30 and TRBJ2-2 provide the parts outside the CDR3, is SQTIHQWPATLVQPVGSPLSLECTVEGTSNPNLYWYRQAAGRGLQLLFYSVGIGQISSEVPQNLSASRPQDRQFILSSKKLLLSDSGFYLCACHQGGNTGELFFGEGSRLTVL.

This clone was observed a few times. Other DNA sequences in the sample encode the same CDR3. The V gene is TRBV2, the J gene TRBJ1-1; 7 nucleotides agree with TRBD1. Germline-derived CDR1 and CDR2 are SNHLY and FYNNEI. Trimming took 4 bases from V and 2 from J; bases not matched to a gene: 1. This CDR3 is 13 amino acids long. The CDR3 protein is CASSGQGNTEAFF. DNA for the CDR3: TGTGCCAGCAGTGGACAGGGAAACACTGAAGCTTTCTTT.

J is TRBJ2-3 and V is TRBV9, with D maybe TRBD2 (6 bases). This CDR3 contains 13 residues. V was clipped by 3 bases and J by 7 bases, with 12 bases between them. Germline CDR1 reads SGDLS; CDR2 reads YYNGEE. In DNA, the CDR3 is TGTGCCAGCAGCGGGGGGACTTCAAATACGCAGTATTTT. Translated: CASSGGTSNTQYF. The full variable domain, in which reference TRBV9 and TRBJ2-3 provide the parts outside the CDR3, is DSGVTQTPKHLITATGQRVTLRCSPRSGDLSVYWYQQSLDQGLQFLIQYYNGEERAKGNILERFSAQQFPDLHSELNLSSLELGDSALYFCASSGGTSNTQYFGPGTRLTVL.

The chain joins TRBV28 to TRBJ1-6; D ambiguous. This CDR3 comprises 15 residues. V was trimmed by 3 bases and J by 6 bases, leaving 12 bases between them. The V gene's germline CDR1 is MDHEN and CDR2 SYDVKM. Here the CDR3 reads CASSLGGRLNSPLHF. CDR3 nucleotide sequence: TGTGCCAGCAGTTTGGGAGGCCGGCTTAATTCACCCCTCCACTTT.

V gene TRBV9 combines with J gene TRBJ2-1, with 13 bases matching TRBD2. V was clipped by 7 bases and J by 0 bases; unmatched bases: 1. Germline CDR1 SGDLS, CDR2 YYNGEE. This CDR3 contains 15 residues. CDR3 sequence reads: CASGLAGVSYNEQFF. In DNA, the CDR3 is TGTGCCAGCGGACTAGCGGGAGTCTCCTACAATGAGCAGTTCTTC.

CDR3 DNA: TGTGCCAGCAGCTTGAGGACAGGGACAAACACCGGGGAGCTGTTTTTT. This translates into CASSLRTGTNTGELFF. The chain employs TRBV11-2 and TRBJ2-2; 8 bases map to TRBD1. CDR3 length equals 16 residues. V gave up 3 bases and J gave up 2 bases; unmatched junction bases: 5. Germline V lookup: CDR1 SGHAT, CDR2 FQNNGV. The whole variable domain, remainder taken from reference TRBV11-2 and TRBJ2-2, is EAGVAQSPRYKIIEKRQSVAFWCNPISGHATLYWYQQILGQGPKLLIQFQNNGVVDDSQLPKDRFSAERLKGVDSTLKIQPAKLEDSAVYLCASSLRTGTNTGELFFGEGSRLTVL.

V and J are TRBV6-5 and TRBJ1-1, with 7 bases identical to TRBD1. The trim removed 10 bases at V and 2 bases at J, leaving 10 bases unmatched. This CDR3 has 14 amino acids. Germline V CDR1 and CDR2: MNHEY, SVGAGI. The CDR3 bases are TGTGCCACCGGAAAACAGGGGCTTAACACTGAAGCTTTCTTT. Translated: CATGKQGLNTEAFF.

This sequence joins TRBV28 and TRBJ2-1, with TRBD2 matching over 12 bases. The V and J ends lost 4 bases and 6 bases, in that order; junction bases with no gene match: 10. The CDR3 totals 17 residues. Germline V gene data show CDR1 as MDHEN and CDR2 as SYDVKM. The DNA for the CDR3 is TGTGCCAGCAGTTCTACGACTAGCGGGAGCCCAGCCAATGAGCAGTTCTTC. Encoded protein: CASSSTTSGSPANEQFF.

The chain is built from TRBV7-7 and TRBJ2-7; 7 positions match TRBD1. This CDR3 comprises 15 residues. V shed 1 base and J 5 bases; nucleotides not matched to a gene: 8. Germline CDR1 and CDR2: SSHAT and FNYEAQ (reference sequence). The CDR3 bases are TGTGCCAGCAGCTTAGGTCAACAGGGGATCGACGAGCAGTACTTC. Translating gives CASSLGQQGIDEQYF. The full variable domain, its missing parts supplied by reference TRBV7-7 and TRBJ2-7, is GAGVSQSPRYKVTKRGQDVTLRCDPISSHATLYWYQQALGQGPEFLTYFNYEAQPDKSGLPSDRFSAERPEGSISTLTIQRTEQRDSAMYRCASSLGQQGIDEQYFGPGTRLTVT.

The gene calls are TRBV28 and TRBJ2-7; the match to TRBD2 covers 15 bases. Germline CDR1 MDHEN, CDR2 SYDVKM. CDR3 length: 14 amino acids. Trimming at V came to 6 bases and at J to 6 bases, leaving 3 bases not matched to a gene. The CDR3: CASRQGLAGGEQYF. In DNA, the CDR3 is TGTGCCAGCAGACAGGGACTAGCGGGAGGCGAGCAGTACTTC. Combining the CDR3 with reference TRBV28 and TRBJ2-7 gives the whole variable domain DVKVTQSSRYLVKRTGEKVFLECVQDMDHENMFWYRQDPGLGLRLIYFSYDVKMKEKGDIPEGYSVSREKKERFSLILESASTNQTSMYLCASRQGLAGGEQYFGPGTRLTVT.

The chain links TRBV7-8 to TRBJ2-2; D perhaps matches TRBD2 (6 bases). Trimming shortened V by 5 bases and J by 3 bases, and 16 bases separated the two germline ends. This CDR3 is built from 16 residues. CDR1 SGHVS and CDR2 FQNEAQ come from the germline V gene. The chain's CDR3 is CASSRRVKEDTGELFF. The CDR3 nucleotides read TGTGCCAGCAGCCGGAGGGTTAAAGAGGACACCGGGGAGCTGTTTTTT.

The CDR3 loop reads CASSEMTGLAGNTIYF. The CDR3 DNA is TGTGCCAGCAGCGAAATGACAGGGCTGGCTGGAAACACCATATATTTT. The chain has TRBV9 and TRBJ1-3, with 7 bases lining up with TRBD1. V lost 3 bases to trimming and J lost 2 bases; unmatched junction nucleotides: 8. There are 16 residues in the CDR3. From germline, CDR1 is SGDLS and CDR2 YYNGEE. Based on the CDR3 plus reference TRBV9 and TRBJ1-3, the full variable domain is DSGVTQTPKHLITATGQRVTLRCSPRSGDLSVYWYQQSLDQGLQFLIQYYNGEERAKGNILERFSAQQFPDLHSELNLSSLELGDSALYFCASSEMTGLAGNTIYFGEGSWLTVV.

The genes are TRBV19 and TRBJ1-4; TRBD1 matches 9 bases. Trimming at V came to 8 bases and at J to 6 bases, leaving 10 bases not matched to a gene. Germline CDR1 and CDR2: LNHDA and SQIVND (reference sequence). The CDR3 totals 15 residues. CDR3 nucleotides: TGTGCCAGTCACACAGGGGGCGCGGTGGATGAAAAACTGTTTTTT. Its translation: CASHTGGAVDEKLFF.